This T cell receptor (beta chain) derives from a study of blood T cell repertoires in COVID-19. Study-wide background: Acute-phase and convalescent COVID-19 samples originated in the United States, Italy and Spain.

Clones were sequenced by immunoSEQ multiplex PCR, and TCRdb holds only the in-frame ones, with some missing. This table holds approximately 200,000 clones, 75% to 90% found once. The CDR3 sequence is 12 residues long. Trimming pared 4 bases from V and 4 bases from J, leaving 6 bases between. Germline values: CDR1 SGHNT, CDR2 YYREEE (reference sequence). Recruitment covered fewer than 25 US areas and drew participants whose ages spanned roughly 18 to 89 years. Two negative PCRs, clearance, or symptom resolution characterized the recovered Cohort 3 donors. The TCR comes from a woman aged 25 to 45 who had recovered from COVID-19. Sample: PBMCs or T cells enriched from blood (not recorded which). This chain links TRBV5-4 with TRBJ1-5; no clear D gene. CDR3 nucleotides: TGTGCCAGCAGCCGCGGAAATCAGCCCCAGCATTTT. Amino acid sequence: CASSRGNQPQHF.